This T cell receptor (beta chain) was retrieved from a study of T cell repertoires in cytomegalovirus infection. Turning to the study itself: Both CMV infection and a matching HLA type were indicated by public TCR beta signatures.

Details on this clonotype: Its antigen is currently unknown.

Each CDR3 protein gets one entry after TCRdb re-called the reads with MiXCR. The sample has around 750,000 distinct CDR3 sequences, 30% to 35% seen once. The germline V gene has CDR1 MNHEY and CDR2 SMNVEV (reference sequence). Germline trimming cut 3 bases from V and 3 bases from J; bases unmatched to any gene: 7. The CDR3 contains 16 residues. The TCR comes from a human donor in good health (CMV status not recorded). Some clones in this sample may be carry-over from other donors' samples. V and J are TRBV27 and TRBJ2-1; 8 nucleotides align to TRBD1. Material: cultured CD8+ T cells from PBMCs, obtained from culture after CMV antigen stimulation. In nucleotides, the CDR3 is TGTGCCAGCAGTTTTGGGGGGACAGGAAGCTACAATGAGCAGTTCTTC. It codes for CASSFGGTGSYNEQFF.